This TCR beta chain was recorded in a study of T cells in Graves' hyperthyroidism and ophthalmopathy. Findings and limits, study-wide: Onset of ophthalmopathy came a median roughly 6 months after the model predicted it. The majority of expanded thyroid clonotypes above 0.001 also appeared in blood.

At least 3 on the Clinical Activity Score was recorded for ophthalmopathy patients, who also had NOSPECS grade at least 4 and duration under 3 months. Fresh peripheral blood, about 9.6 ml, yielded the PBMCs. Concerning this clonotype itself: Its antigen is unknown.

Germline V gene lookup returns CDR1 SQVTM and CDR2 ANQGSEA. The CDR3 sequence is 13 residues long. The V end was cut by 3 bases, the J end by 6 bases, with 14 bases between. It was RNA transcripts that yielded the amplified TCR beta CDR3 regions. In the first-round RT-PCR of the TCR CDR3, the HTBI primer set was used. TCRdb re-derived calls from the multiplex PCR reads in MiXCR, one entry per CDR3 protein. The sample lists about 59,000 distinct CDR3 sequences, roughly 58% occurring once. Material: blood. This sequence was found in an older woman with Graves' ophthalmopathy. The gene calls are TRBV29-1 and TRBJ1-2, with D possibly matching TRBD1 (6 bases). The DNA of the CDR3 is TGCAGCGTTGAGGACAGTGGGGGAAATGGCTACACCTTC. Protein sequence: CSVEDSGGNGYTF.